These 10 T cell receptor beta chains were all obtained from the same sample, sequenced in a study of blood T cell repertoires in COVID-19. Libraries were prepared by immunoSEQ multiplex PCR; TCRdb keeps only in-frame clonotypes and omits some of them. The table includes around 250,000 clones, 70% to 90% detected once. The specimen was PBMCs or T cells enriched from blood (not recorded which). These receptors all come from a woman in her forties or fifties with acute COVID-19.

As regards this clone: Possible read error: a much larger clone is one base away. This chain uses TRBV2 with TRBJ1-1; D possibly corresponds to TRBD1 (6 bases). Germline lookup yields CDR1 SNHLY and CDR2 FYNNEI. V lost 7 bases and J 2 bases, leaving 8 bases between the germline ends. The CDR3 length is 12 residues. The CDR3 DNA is TGTGCCAGCAACAGGGAAAACACTGAAGCTTTCTTT. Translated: CASNRENTEAFF.

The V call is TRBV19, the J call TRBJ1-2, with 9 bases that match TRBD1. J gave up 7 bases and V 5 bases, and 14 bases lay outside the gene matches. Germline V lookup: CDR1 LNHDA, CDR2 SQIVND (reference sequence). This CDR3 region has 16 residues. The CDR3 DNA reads TGTGCCAGTAGTCAAGGAACGGGACAGGGAGTTCTTGGCTACACCTTC. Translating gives CASSQGTGQGVLGYTF. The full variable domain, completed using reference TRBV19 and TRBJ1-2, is DGGITQSPKYLFRKEGQNVTLSCEQNLNHDAMYWYRQDPGQGLRLIYYSQIVNDFQKGDIAEGYSVSREKKESFPLTVTSAQKNPTAFYLCASSQGTGQGVLGYTFGSGTRLTVV.

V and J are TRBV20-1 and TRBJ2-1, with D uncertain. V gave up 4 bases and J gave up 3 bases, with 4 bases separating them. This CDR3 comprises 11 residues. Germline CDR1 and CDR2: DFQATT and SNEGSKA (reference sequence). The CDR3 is CSATLYNEQFF. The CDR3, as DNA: TGCAGTGCTACCCTCTACAATGAGCAGTTCTTC.

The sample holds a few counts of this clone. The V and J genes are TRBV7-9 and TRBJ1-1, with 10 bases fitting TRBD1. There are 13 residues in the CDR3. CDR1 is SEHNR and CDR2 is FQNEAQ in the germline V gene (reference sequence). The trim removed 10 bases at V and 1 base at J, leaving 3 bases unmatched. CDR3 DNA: TGTGCCACCCGACAGGGGGCGAACACTGAAGCTTTCTTT. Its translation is CATRQGANTEAFF.

As DNA, the CDR3 is TGTGCCAGCAGTTGGTTCAGGGCAACTAATGAAAAACTGTTTTTT. Encoded protein: CASSWFRATNEKLFF. The chain uses TRBV2 and TRBJ1-4; D might be TRBD1 (5 bases). V lost 5 bases and J 0 bases, leaving 10 bases between the germline ends. The CDR3 contains 15 residues. Per germline, CDR1 SNHLY and CDR2 FYNNEI. Drawing the rest from reference TRBV2 and TRBJ1-4, the complete variable domain is EPEVTQTPSHQVTQMGQEVILRCVPISNHLYFYWYRQILGQKVEFLVSFYNNEISEKSEIFDDQFSVERPDGSNFTLKIRSTKLEDSAMYFCASSWFRATNEKLFFGSGTQLSVL.

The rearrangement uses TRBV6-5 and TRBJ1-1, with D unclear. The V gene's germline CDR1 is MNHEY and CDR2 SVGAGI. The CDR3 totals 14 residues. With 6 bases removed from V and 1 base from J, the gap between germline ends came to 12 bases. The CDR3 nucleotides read TGTGCCAGCAGACCCGACGGAGGGAACACTGAAGCTTTCTTT. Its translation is CASRPDGGNTEAFF.

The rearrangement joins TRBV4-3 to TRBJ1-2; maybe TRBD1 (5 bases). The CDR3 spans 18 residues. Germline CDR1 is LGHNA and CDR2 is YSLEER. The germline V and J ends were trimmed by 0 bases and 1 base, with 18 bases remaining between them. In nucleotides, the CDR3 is TGCGCCAGCAGCCAAGAGCTGGGGGGTACCAGCAATAACTATGGCTACACCTTC. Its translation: CASSQELGGTSNNYGYTF.

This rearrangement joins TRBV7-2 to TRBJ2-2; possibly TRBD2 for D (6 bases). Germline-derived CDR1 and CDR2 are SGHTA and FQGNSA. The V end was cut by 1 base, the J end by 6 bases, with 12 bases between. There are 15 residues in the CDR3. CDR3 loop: CASSLDTRRAGELFF. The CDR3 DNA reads TGTGCCAGCAGCTTAGACACTAGGAGGGCCGGGGAGCTGTTTTTT.

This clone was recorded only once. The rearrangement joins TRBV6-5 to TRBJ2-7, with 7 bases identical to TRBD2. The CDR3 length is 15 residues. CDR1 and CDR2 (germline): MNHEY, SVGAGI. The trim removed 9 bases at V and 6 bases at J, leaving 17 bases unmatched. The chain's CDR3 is CASGQTSEPTREQYF. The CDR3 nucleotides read TGTGCCAGTGGACAAACTAGCGAACCGACCCGCGAGCAGTACTTC.

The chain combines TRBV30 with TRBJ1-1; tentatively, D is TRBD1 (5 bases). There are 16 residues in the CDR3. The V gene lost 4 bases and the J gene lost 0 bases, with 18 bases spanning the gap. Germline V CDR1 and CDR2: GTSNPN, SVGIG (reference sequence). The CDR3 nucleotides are TGTGCCTGGATCGCAAGTCAGGGCCGCGTGAACACTGAAGCTTTCTTT. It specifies CAWIASQGRVNTEAFF.